Listed here is a single T cell receptor (beta chain). Its antigen is not yet known. Base qualities were left out, and no much larger clone turns up one base away. The data are from a study of T cell changes during pregnancy in multiple sclerosis (dated by TCRdb to the late 2010s). Background on the whole study: The study looked at changes in the T cell repertoire across pregnancy in women with multiple sclerosis.

Libraries came from the immunoSEQ multiplex PCR assay. The table was pulled from immuneACCESS by TCRdb, which kept in-frame rearrangements only. Such tables lose some clones; where checked, under half of the loss comes from unresolved V genes, and the rest has no known cause. This sample is represented by 40,000 to 50,000 clones; approximately 95% of them were singletons. The leading ten clones occupy around 0.31% of the sample. The receptor was derived from a female donor with multiple sclerosis, enrolled in a pregnancy study. Sequencing was performed on CD4+ T cells from peripheral blood mononuclear cells, taken in the third trimester of pregnancy.

Here the CDR3 is given as CASSYGQGNQPQHF. At the DNA level, the sequence is TGTGCCAGCAGTTATGGGCAGGGAAATCAGCCCCAGCATTTT. This sequence uses TRBV6-6 and TRBJ1-5, with TRBD1 as a weak D call on 5 bases. The CDR3 goes from the cysteine to the phenylalanine over 14 residues. Only the CDR3 portion is preserved as DNA: 42 bases, with reading frame beginning at the first base. V and J lose 3 bases and 4 bases, and a span of 10 bases separates them. The germline V gene (reference sequence) sets CDR1 to MNHNY and CDR2 to SVGAGI.